This T cell receptor beta chain was sequenced in a study of cytomegalovirus exposure and HLA in healthy donors (dated by TCRdb to between 2016 and 2019). Background on the whole study: An earlier analysis of about 530 of the donors reported approximately 260 Gb of sequence data and 95 million to 140 million unique TCR beta sequences obtained from 150 million to 200 million T cells. On average, roughly 240,000 unique TCR beta nucleotide sequences were sequenced per donor among some 430 genotyped donors of the cohort, with around 19% of those sequences being non-productive. High-throughput TCR immunosequencing, statistical association of individual TCRs with disease status, and machine learning were combined to predict cytomegalovirus infection status. A later genetic analysis used genome-wide SNP genotypes for about 65% of the 666 donors, treating that subset as a discovery cohort. Roughly 300 gigabases of sequencing data and 70 million to 100 million unique TCR sequences were included in an early release covering several hundred HLA-typed donors. Donor age, sex, ethnicity and CMV serostatus were compiled alongside the repertoire data. To decide whether each TCR beta V gene segment behaved as functional or pseudogenic, an earlier analysis of several hundred of the donors relied on high-throughput TCR beta sequencing. Typing coverage varied by locus: roughly 620-630 donors for A, B, C, DRB1 and DQB1; approximately 560 for DQA1; more than 600 for DPA1; under 490 for DPB1. The study aimed to test whether cataloging public T cell receptors could reveal signatures of past pathogen exposure. HLA typing included class I and class II loci at four-digit resolution. A later analysis re-analyzed previously published TCR beta repertoires from approximately 670 donors and added high-resolution HLA genotyping to study TCR occurrence patterns. The T cell repertoires of 700 or so subjects were profiled by immunosequencing and related to cytomegalovirus serostatus. Of the 300 to 500 genotyped donors, 81% were placed in the genetic ancestry cluster associated with self-reported Caucasian donors. Rather than using new phenotypic data, the later analysis identified candidate immune exposures from TCR beta sequences and from how often those sequences occurred across donors. In addition to the first cohort of hundreds of subjects, a separate validation cohort of approximately 130 different subjects was used. All discovery cohort repertoires had been generated using a single sequencing platform. Several DR-DQ haplotypes were handled as single units for association and clustering, since linkage in the cohort was strong.

The CDR3 holds 13 amino acids from the cysteine to the phenylalanine. Only the CDR3 DNA stays, 39 bases, in frame from base 1. The V end gives up 4 bases and the J end 7 bases, leaving 4 bases in the junction not matched to a gene. CDR1 and CDR2 are read off the germline V gene as MNHNS and SASEGT. Results and caveats for the whole study, not just this receptor: Three of the identified cytomegalovirus-associated TCR beta chains were confirmed in vitro to be specific for cytomegalovirus antigens. Correlated functional status among segregating V segments might reflect linkage disequilibrium, but an unknown experimental factor could not be ruled out. A further reported finding was that TCR beta sequences accurately predicted the HLA-A and HLA-B alleles for most subjects in the first cohort. Some IMGT-functional V segments, including TRBV6-2 and TRBV6-3, could not be told apart with the 87-base-pair reads, so those segments were excluded. Seventeen rarely observed V segments, including chromosome 9 orphons, were excluded from the earlier analysis of approximately 500 of the donors because counts were too low. A later analysis found that most CMV-associated TCR beta chains appeared HLA-restricted, with HLA associations seemingly driven largely by CMV exposure. Cytomegalovirus status was reported to be diagnosed by the classifier with high specificity and sensitivity in both the original and validation cohorts. A cluster of highly shared sequence variants was judged likely to be a technical artifact of the sequencing pipeline. When HLA alleles, especially DR and DQ, strongly co-occurred, TCR associations were difficult to assign to individual alleles. The authors suggested that the approach could potentially be extended to other disease states and immunological phenotypes. A total of roughly 160 TCR beta chains were listed by the study as associated with cytomegalovirus. In this cohort, only TCR beta chains were sequenced, and detectable features were limited by the absence of alpha or paired-chain data. While some public TCRs were present in many individuals, most TCR sequences turned up only very rarely across donors. Specific HLA alleles were associated with 16,951 TCR beta sequences at a false discovery rate of 0.05 in a later analysis. In a later genetic analysis, a missense DCLRE1C variant was associated with V-gene and J-gene trimming of TCR beta chains, and the association was replicated in an independent cohort. According to a later genetic analysis, donors in an Asian-associated ancestry cluster had fewer N-insertions in productive TCRs than the roughly 700-donor mean. CMV serostatus was the only immune exposure information available for the cohort. According to a later analysis, TCR association rates differed among HLA loci, with DRB1 alleles showing the most associated TCRs and HLA-C alleles showing the fewest. Presence/absence analyses assumed roughly uniform sequencing depth across donors, an assumption that may not hold. Because HLA typing was missing for some donors at each locus, association tests included only the typed subset. According to a later analysis, parvovirus B19, influenza, CMV and Epstein-Barr virus appeared linked to several top co-occurrence clusters. An earlier analysis of some 590 of the donors showed that most TCR beta V segments appeared in productive rearrangements either about 90% or about 30% of the time, which broadly matched IMGT annotations. Compared with equally common non-associated chains, HLA-associated TCR beta chains in a later analysis were more clonally expanded and had lower generation probabilities.

The cohort consisted of 650 to 850 healthy bone marrow donors. Cohort members were all nominally healthy when sampled, although unrecorded immune exposures were likely present. The donor tested CMV seronegative, placing the donor among the roughly 400 seronegative members of the cohort. A peripheral blood sample was collected from each donor, and TCR beta sequencing was performed on peripheral blood mononuclear cells. Genomic DNA was extracted from the blood cell samples with the Qiagen DNeasy Blood Extraction Kit. A remark on this clone: Its antigen target is currently unknown.

Receptor libraries were prepared by the immunoSEQ multiplex PCR assay. A mixture of 60 forward primers for TCR Vbeta segments and 13 reverse primers for TCR Jbeta segments was used in the multiplex PCR. A multiplex PCR assay on genomic DNA amplified the CDR3 region of rearranged TCR beta genes. The Illumina HiSeq System was used to sequence the amplified TCR beta libraries as 87-base-pair reads. In the original analysis: A later analysis tallied tens of millions of unique TCR beta chains across the approximately 670 repertoires, and around 12 million of those chains were shared by two or more donors. Raw reads were error-corrected and collapsed into unique sequences with a nearest-neighbor algorithm that merged closely related sequences to remove PCR and sequencing errors. CDR3 sequences were aligned to IMGT reference sequences to assign V, D and J gene segments. Each retained sequence needed at least a six-nucleotide match to both a V gene segment and a J gene segment. A rearrangement was called productive if the CDR3 had no stop codons and remained in frame with V and J, and every other rearrangement was called non-productive. Following IMGT convention, CDR3 was defined as the stretch from the second conserved V-encoded cysteine up to the conserved J-encoded phenylalanine. The earlier analysis of roughly 590 of the donors excluded sequences that lacked an unambiguous match to a single V gene segment. An earlier analysis of roughly 590 of the donors called V segments functional above 56.7% productive rearrangements and segregating when the between-donor standard deviation exceeded 5%. To diagnose cytomegalovirus status from the catalog of TCR beta chain sequences, a statistical classification framework was built. In a later analysis, TCR nucleotide sequences were compared against IMGT/GENE-DB human TR gene sequences so that V and J genes could be assigned. Using the TCRdist pipeline, a later analysis assigned CDR3 sequences along with most-parsimonious VDJ recombination scenarios. In a later analysis, each TCR beta chain was defined by its CDR3 amino acid sequence together with its V-gene family, and reads without a unique V-gene family were excluded. In a later analysis, around 600 highly shared, low-generation-probability nucleotide sequences were removed to address suspected cross-contamination and a sequencing artifact. A later analysis calculated a clonal expansion index for each public chain from normalized within-repertoire ranks of inferred template counts. Generation probabilities in a later analysis came from a VDJ recombination model fitted to out-of-frame rearrangements, and those results were checked against IGoR. Hypergeometric tests were used in a later analysis to score TCR-TCR, TCR-HLA and TCR-CMV co-occurrence, with a repertoire-size bias correction applied to the TCR pairs. To estimate false discovery rates, a later analysis permuted the HLA or CMV assignments 20 times. In a later analysis, co-occurring TCRs were grouped with DBSCAN, and TCRdist sequence similarity was added when clustering was performed within HLA-allele-positive subsets. Co-occurrence clustering excluded repertoires with fewer than 30,000 or more than 120,000 public chains, plus five with anomalous nucleotide sharing. TCRdb took this table from immuneACCESS and kept in-frame rearrangements with V and J called. Such tables lack part of the clones; where checked against another copy, unresolved V genes explain under half of the gap, and the rest is unexplained. V and J calls and clone size are given by that table; D and trimming were obtained from the DNA. This sample's table lists 93,000 or so clones. 3.5% of the sample lies in the top ten.

The receptor chain draws on TRBV6-1 and TRBJ1-5, with 7 bases in between that match TRBD1. Sequencing was done on a sample of PBMCs. The receptor's source is a man in his forties or fifties in good health and CMV-seronegative. In nucleotide form, the sequence is TGTGCCAGCAGTGCAGACAGGGTCCAGCCCCAGCATTTT. It translates to CASSADRVQPQHF.